This T cell receptor (beta chain) emerged from a study of blood T cell repertoires in COVID-19 (dated by TCRdb to 2020 to 2021). Background for the entire study: Samples covering the acute and convalescent phases of COVID-19 were provided by collaborators in the United States, Italy and Spain. The prospective study material was composed of cDNA or gDNA derived from T cells, B-cell-depleted T cells, or PBMCs. The dataset comprised deeply sampled blood TCRbeta repertoires from subjects exposed to, actively infected with, or recovered from COVID-19. The repertoires were released in a freely available public database meant as a resource for research on the immune response to SARS-CoV-2. Samples came from the ongoing ImmuneRACE study (first 160 participants) plus 1,254 subjects from 6 global collaborators. Nearly every sample came with metadata listing a de-identified subject ID, COVID-19 status, age in years and sex. Where available, HLA class I and class II types were obtained from metadata supplied by the sample provider rather than from assay-based typing. The full study reports these points: The amount of clinical and demographic metadata varied by source and participant and was provided uncurated.

Including the terminal cysteine and phenylalanine, the CDR3 comprises 15 residues. Kept here is only the CDR3 DNA, which spans 45 bases and is read in frame from base 1. Trimming at the junction amounts to 4 bases on V and 6 bases on J, and the germline ends lie 16 bases apart. CDR1 MGHRA and CDR2 YSYEKL are derived from the germline V gene. Remarks on this clone: Its specific antigen is unknown. No quality values exist for individual bases; no much larger clone is one base distant.

Whole blood was collected in K2EDTA tubes by collaborating institutions according to the institutions' own protocols. For TCRbeta analysis, collaborator samples were shipped as frozen whole blood, as isolated PBMCs, or as DNA extracted from either sample type. TCRbeta CDR3 regions were amplified from genomic DNA by means of the immunoSEQ Assay, a bias-controlled multiplex PCR. In the source study's methods: Within the assay, amplification of reference gene primers was used to estimate how many nucleated cells each sample contained. Sequence reads were collapsed and filtered to measure the absolute abundance of every unique TCRbeta CDR3 rearrangement. Productive Simpson clonality was computed per sample as the square root of Simpson's diversity index over productive rearrangements. Here the immuneACCESS table is served through TCRdb, limited to in-frame sequences with V and J called. Missing clones are a known gap in these copies; in checked studies unresolved V genes cover under half, and the rest lacks a known reason. D and trimming come from the DNA, and the V and J calls and clone size come from that table. The sample contains 50,000 to 65,000 clones, approximately 86% of them found a single time. The ten largest clonotypes hold less than 6.5% of the sample.

The chain is assembled from TRBV4-1 and TRBJ2-1; the best D guess is TRBD2, with 6 bases matching. The specimen was peripheral blood. The sequence derives from a man between 65 and 85 years old with acute or convalescent COVID-19. The sequenced DNA is TGCGCCAGCAGCCCCACGCGGATCGGGGGCAATGAGCAGTTCTTC. It translates to CASSPTRIGGNEQFF.